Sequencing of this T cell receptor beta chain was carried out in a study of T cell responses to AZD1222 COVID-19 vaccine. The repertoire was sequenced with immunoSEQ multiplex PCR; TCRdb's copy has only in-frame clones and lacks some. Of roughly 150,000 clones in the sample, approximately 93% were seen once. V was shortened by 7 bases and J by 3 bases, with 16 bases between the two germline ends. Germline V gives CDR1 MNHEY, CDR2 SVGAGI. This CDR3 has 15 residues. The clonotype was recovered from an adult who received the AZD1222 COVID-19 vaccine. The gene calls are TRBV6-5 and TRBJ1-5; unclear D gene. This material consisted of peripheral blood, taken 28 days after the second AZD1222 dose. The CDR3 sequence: CASTRLPRPNQPQHF. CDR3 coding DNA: TGTGCCAGCACCCGACTGCCGCGGCCCAATCAGCCCCAGCATTTT.